This passage covers 8 T cell receptor beta chains from one sample sequenced in a study of blood T cells in healthy people across ages. A second PCR, run for about 7 to 11 cycles, used a sample-barcoded 5' primer plus a J-beta primer mix. MiXCR was run by TCRdb on the 5' RACE reads, yielding one entry per CDR3 protein. The sample records about 1.7 million distinct CDR3 sequences, 28% being singletons. Sequencing input: blood. The receptors here all came from a woman younger than 45 in good health.

The chain links TRBV7-8 to TRBJ2-3; D gene unclear. V shed 2 bases and J shed 3 bases, with 6 bases lying between them. The CDR3 contains 13 residues. Looked up from germline, CDR1 is SGHVS and CDR2 is FQNEAQ. The chain's CDR3 is CASSLSETDTQYF. Written as DNA, the CDR3 is TGTGCCAGCAGCTTATCAGAAACAGATACGCAGTATTTT.

With regard to this clonotype: One junction end does not reproduce the germline sequence, and a read error may be involved. The CDR3 loop is CASSDGTANSEAFF. DNA for the CDR3: TGTGCCAGCAGTGACGGGACAGCGAACTCTGAAGCTTTCTTT. This chain uses TRBV25-1 with TRBJ1-1; 7 nucleotides match TRBD1. The CDR3 totals 14 residues. The germline V gene has CDR1 MGHDK and CDR2 SYGVNS. Combining the CDR3 with reference TRBV25-1 and TRBJ1-1 gives the whole variable domain EADIYQTPRYLVIGTGKKITLECSQTMGHDKMYWYQQDPGMELHLIHYSYGVNSTEKGDLSSESTVSRIRTEHFPLTLESARPSHTSQYLCASSDGTANSEAFFGQGTRLTVV.

This clonotype was recorded at least ten times. This chain joins TRBV7-6 and TRBJ2-1; D uncertain. Germline V gene lookup returns CDR1 SGHVS and CDR2 FNYEAQ. This CDR3 has 16 residues. V lost 5 bases and J 0 bases, leaving 14 bases between the germline ends. The CDR3 DNA follows: TGTGCCAGCAGCCCCCGACTGTTGAGCTCCTACAATGAGCAGTTCTTC. It yields the protein CASSPRLLSSYNEQFF.

V and J are TRBV12-3 or TRBV12-4 and TRBJ1-1, with D unresolved. V was pared by 5 bases and J by 0 bases, with 16 bases between. The length of the CDR3 is 16 residues. The CDR3 coding sequence is TGTGCCAGCAGTCCCATTGGGGTTCGGGTGAACACTGAAGCTTTCTTT. Translation: CASSPIGVRVNTEAFF.

Of note for this clonotype: Sequence at one end of the junction differs from germline and may be a read error. CDR3 nucleotide sequence: TGTGCCAGCTCACCCGGGACTAGCTCCGACGAGCAGTACTTC. Translated, it gives CASSPGTSSDEQYF. The genes are TRBV18 and TRBJ2-7; TRBD2 aligns across 9 bases. Germline loops: CDR1 KGHSH, CDR2 LQKENI. The CDR3 runs to 14 residues.

With respect to this clonotype: Being one base from a much bigger clone, this may be a read error. The chain recombines TRBV29-1 with TRBJ2-4; a possible D gene is TRBD1 (5 bases). The CDR3 totals 14 residues. Germline V gene lookup returns CDR1 SQVTM and CDR2 ANQGSEA. Written as DNA, the CDR3 is TGCAGCGGTGAAGGGGCGGAAGCCAAAAACATTCAGTACTTC. Protein product: CSGEGAEAKNIQYF.

V is TRBV29-1 and J is TRBJ1-2, with 8 bases that match TRBD1. With 4 bases clipped from V and 5 bases from J, the junction kept 9 bases outside the gene matches. Per the germline V gene, CDR1 is SQVTM and CDR2 is ANQGSEA. This CDR3 has 14 residues. DNA for the CDR3: TGCAGCGTTGGGCCCCGACAGGGGTGGTATGGCTACACCTTC. Translated: CSVGPRQGWYGYTF.

The chain has TRBV2 and TRBJ1-2; D is unclear. V was trimmed by 3 bases and J by 4 bases, leaving 12 bases between them. The CDR3 sequence is 14 residues long. Germline values: CDR1 SNHLY, CDR2 FYNNEI. The CDR3 spells CASSEGGFFYGYTF. The CDR3 nucleotides read TGTGCCAGCAGTGAGGGCGGCTTCTTCTATGGCTACACCTTC. The full variable domain, rest sourced from reference TRBV2 and TRBJ1-2, is EPEVTQTPSHQVTQMGQEVILRCVPISNHLYFYWYRQILGQKVEFLVSFYNNEISEKSEIFDDQFSVERPDGSNFTLKIRSTKLEDSAMYFCASSEGGFFYGYTFGSGTRLTVV.